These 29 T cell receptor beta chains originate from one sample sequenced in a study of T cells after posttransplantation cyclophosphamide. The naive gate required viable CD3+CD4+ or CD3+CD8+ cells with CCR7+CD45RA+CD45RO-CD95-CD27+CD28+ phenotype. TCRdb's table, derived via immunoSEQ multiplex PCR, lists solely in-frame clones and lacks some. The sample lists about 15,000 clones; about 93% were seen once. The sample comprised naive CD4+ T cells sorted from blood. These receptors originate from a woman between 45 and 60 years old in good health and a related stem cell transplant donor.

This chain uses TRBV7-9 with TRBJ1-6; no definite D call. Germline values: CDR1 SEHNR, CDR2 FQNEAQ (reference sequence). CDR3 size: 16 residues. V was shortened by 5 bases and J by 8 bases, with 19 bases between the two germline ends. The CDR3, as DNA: TGTGCCAGCAGCCCGGCGGTAGGCAGTGATTATTCACCCCTCCACTTT. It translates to CASSPAVGSDYSPLHF.

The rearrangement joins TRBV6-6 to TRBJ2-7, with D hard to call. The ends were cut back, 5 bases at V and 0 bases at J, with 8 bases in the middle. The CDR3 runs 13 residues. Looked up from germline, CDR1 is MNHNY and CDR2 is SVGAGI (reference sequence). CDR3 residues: CASSPPVSYEQYF. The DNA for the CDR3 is TGTGCCAGCAGTCCCCCCGTCTCCTACGAGCAGTACTTC.

The CDR3 loop is CASSQDYVYGYTF. CDR3 nucleotide sequence: TGTGCCAGCAGCCAAGATTATGTCTATGGCTACACCTTC. This chain uses TRBV4-2 with TRBJ1-2, with D uncertain. This CDR3 has 13 amino acids. Germline V gene lookup returns CDR1 LGHNA and CDR2 YNFKEQ. V lost 0 bases, J lost 4 bases, and 6 bases lay in between.

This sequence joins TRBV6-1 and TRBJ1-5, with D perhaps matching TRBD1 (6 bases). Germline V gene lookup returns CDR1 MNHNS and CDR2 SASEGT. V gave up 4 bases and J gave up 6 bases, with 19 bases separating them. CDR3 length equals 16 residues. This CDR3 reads CASSGYSGQGFQPQHF. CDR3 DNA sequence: TGTGCCAGCAGTGGCTATAGCGGGCAGGGGTTTCAGCCCCAGCATTTT.

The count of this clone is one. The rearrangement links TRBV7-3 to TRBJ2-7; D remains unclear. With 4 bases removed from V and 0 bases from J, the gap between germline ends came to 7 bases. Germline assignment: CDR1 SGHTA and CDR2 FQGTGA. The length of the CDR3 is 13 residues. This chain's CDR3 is CASSSGSSYEQYF. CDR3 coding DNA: TGTGCCAGCAGCTCCGGGTCCTCCTACGAGCAGTACTTC.

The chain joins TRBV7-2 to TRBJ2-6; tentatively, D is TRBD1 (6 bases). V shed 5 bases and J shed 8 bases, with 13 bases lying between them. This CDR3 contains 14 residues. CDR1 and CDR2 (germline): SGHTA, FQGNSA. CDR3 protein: CASSREGTPNVLTF. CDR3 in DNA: TGTGCCAGCAGCCGCGAAGGGACACCCAACGTCCTGACTTTC.

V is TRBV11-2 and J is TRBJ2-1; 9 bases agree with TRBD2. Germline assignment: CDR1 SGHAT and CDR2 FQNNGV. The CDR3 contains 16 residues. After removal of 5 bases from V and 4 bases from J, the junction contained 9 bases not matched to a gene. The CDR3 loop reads CASSPVAGAGYNEQFF. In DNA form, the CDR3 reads TGTGCCAGCAGCCCCGTAGCGGGAGCCGGTTACAATGAGCAGTTCTTC.

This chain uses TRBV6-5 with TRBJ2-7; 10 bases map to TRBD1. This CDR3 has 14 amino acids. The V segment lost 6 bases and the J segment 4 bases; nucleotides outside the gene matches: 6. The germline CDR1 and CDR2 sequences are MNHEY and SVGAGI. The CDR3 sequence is CASRSGTGVYEQYF. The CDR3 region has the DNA TGTGCCAGCAGGTCCGGGACAGGGGTTTACGAGCAGTACTTC.

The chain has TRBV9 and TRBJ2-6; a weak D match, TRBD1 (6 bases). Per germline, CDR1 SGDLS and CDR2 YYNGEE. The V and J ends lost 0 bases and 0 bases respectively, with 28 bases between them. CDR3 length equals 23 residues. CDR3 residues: CASSVARGTTGPSSRSGANVLTF. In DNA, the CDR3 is TGTGCCAGCAGCGTAGCTAGGGGTACCACAGGGCCTTCTTCTCGCTCTGGGGCCAACGTCCTGACTTTC.

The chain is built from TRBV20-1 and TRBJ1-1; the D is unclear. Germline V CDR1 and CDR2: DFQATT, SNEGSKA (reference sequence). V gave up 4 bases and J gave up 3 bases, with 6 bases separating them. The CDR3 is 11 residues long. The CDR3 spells CSAIADTEAFF. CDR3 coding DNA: TGCAGTGCTATAGCGGACACTGAAGCTTTCTTT.

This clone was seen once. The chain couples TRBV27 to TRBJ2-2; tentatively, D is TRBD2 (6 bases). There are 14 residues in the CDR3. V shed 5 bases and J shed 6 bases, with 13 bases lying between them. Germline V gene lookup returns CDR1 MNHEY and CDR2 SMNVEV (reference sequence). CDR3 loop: CASSGGWGAGELFF. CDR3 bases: TGTGCCAGCAGTGGGGGGTGGGGGGCCGGGGAGCTGTTTTTT.

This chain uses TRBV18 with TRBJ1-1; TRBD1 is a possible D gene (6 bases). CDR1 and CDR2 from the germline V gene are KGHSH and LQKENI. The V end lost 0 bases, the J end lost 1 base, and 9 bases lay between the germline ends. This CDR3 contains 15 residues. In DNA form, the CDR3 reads TGTGCCAGCTCACCACCGGGCAGGGGGAACACTGAAGCTTTCTTT. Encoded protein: CASSPPGRGNTEAFF. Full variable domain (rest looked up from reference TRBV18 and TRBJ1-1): NAGVMQNPRHLVRRRGQEARLRCSPMKGHSHVYWYRQLPEEGLKFMVYLQKENIIDESGMPKERFSAEFPKEGPSILRIQQVVRGDSAAYFCASSPPGRGNTEAFFGQGTRLTVV.

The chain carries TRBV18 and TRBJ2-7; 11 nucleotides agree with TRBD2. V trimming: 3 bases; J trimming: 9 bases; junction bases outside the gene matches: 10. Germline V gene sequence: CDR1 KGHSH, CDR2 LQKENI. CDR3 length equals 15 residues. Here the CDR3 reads CASSPVTSGVPGQYF. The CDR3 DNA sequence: TGTGCCAGCTCACCGGTGACTAGCGGGGTACCGGGGCAGTACTTC.

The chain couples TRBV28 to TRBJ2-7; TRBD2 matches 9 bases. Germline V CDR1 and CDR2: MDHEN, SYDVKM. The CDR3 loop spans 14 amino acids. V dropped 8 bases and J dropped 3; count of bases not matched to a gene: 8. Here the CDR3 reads CASGLAGEGYEQYF. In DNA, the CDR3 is TGTGCCAGCGGCTTAGCGGGAGAGGGCTACGAGCAGTACTTC.

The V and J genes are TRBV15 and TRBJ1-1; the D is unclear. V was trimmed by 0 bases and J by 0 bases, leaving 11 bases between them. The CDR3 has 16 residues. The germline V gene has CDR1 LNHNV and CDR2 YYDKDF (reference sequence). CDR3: CATSRDLKLLNTEAFF. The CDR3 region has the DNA TGTGCCACCAGCAGAGATCTGAAGCTTTTGAACACTGAAGCTTTCTTT.

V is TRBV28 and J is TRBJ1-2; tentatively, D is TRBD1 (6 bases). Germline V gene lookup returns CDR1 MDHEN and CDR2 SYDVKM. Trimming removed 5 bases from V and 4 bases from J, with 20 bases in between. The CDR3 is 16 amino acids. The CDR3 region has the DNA TGTGCCAGCAGTCCCCCCGGGGGGGGGCAAGTCTATGGCTACACCTTC. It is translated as CASSPPGGGQVYGYTF.

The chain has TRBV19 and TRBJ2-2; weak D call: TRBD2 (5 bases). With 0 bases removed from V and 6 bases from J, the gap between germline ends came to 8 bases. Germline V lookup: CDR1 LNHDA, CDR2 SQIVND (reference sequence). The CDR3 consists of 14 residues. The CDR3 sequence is CASSIERVSGELFF. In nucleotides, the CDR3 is TGTGCCAGTAGTATAGAGCGGGTCTCCGGGGAGCTGTTTTTT.

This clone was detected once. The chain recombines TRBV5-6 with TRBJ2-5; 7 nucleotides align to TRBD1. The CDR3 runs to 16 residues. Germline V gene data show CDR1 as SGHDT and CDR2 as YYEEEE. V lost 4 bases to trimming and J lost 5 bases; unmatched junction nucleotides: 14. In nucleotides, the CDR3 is TGTGCCAGCAGCAGGGGGCGTCGAGGGGCTTTCGAGACCCAGTACTTC. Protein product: CASSRGRRGAFETQYF.

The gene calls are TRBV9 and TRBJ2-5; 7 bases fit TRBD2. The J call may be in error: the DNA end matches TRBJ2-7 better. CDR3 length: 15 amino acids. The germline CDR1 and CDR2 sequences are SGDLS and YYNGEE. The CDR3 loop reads CASSAARGREGEQYF. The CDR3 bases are TGTGCCAGCAGCGCTGCTAGGGGCAGGGAGGGCGAGCAGTACTTC.

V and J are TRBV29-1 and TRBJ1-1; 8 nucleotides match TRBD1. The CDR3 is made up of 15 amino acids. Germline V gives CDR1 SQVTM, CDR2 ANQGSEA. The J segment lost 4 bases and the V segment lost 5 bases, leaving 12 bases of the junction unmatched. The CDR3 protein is CSVPQGGGIGTEAFF. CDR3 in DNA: TGCAGCGTTCCACAGGGGGGGGGAATAGGCACTGAAGCTTTCTTT. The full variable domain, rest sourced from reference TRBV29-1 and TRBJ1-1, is SAVISQKPSRDICQRGTSLTIQCQVDSQVTMMFWYRQQPGQSLTLIATANQGSEATYESGFVIDKFPISRPNLTFSTLTVSNMSPEDSSIYLCSVPQGGGIGTEAFFGQGTRLTVV.

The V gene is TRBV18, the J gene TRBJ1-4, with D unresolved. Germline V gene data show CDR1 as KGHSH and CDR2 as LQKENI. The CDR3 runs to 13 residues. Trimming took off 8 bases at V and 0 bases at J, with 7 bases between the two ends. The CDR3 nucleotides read TGTGCCAGCGAGCGGTCAACTAATGAAAAACTGTTTTTT. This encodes CASERSTNEKLFF.

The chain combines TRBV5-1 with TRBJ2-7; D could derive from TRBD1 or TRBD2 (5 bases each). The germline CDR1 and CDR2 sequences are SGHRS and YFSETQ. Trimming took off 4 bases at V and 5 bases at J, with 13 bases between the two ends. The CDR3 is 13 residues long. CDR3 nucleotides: TGCGCCAGCAGCCTGGAGGCACAGGACGAGCAGTACTTC. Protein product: CASSLEAQDEQYF.

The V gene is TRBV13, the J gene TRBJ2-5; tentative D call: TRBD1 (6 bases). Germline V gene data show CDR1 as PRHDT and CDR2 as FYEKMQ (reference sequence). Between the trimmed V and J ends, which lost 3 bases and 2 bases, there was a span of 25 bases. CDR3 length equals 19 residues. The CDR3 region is CASSLGLPPDRLQQETQYF. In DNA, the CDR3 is TGTGCCAGCAGCTTGGGTTTGCCTCCGGACAGACTACAACAAGAGACCCAGTACTTC.

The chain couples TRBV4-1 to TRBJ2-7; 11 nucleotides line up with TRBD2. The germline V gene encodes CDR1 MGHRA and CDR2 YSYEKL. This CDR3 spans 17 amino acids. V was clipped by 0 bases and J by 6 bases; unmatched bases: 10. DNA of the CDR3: TGCGCCAGCAGCCAAGAAATGGCCAGCCTAGCGGGAGGCGAGCAGTACTTC. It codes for CASSQEMASLAGGEQYF.

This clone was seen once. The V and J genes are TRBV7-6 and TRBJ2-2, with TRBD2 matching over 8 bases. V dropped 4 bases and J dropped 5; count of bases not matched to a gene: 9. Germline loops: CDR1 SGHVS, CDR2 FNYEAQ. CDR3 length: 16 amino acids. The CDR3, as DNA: TGTGCCAGCAGCTCGACGGGGGGGGCGGGGACCGGGGAGCTGTTTTTT. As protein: CASSSTGGAGTGELFF. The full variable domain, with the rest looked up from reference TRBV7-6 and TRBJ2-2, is GAGVSQSPRYKVTKRGQDVALRCDPISGHVSLYWYRQALGQGPEFLTYFNYEAQQDKSGLPNDRFSAERPEGSISTLTIQRTEQRDSAMYRCASSSTGGAGTGELFFGEGSRLTVL.

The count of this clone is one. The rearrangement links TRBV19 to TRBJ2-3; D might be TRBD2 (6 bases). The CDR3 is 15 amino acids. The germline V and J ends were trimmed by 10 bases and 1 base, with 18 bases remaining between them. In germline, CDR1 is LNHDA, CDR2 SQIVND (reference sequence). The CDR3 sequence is CATSGWRRGTDTQYF. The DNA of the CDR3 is TGTGCCACCAGCGGGTGGCGGCGGGGCACAGATACGCAGTATTTT. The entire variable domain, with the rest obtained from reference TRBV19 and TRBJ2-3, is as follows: DGGITQSPKYLFRKEGQNVTLSCEQNLNHDAMYWYRQDPGQGLRLIYYSQIVNDFQKGDIAEGYSVSREKKESFPLTVTSAQKNPTAFYLCATSGWRRGTDTQYFGPGTRLTVL.

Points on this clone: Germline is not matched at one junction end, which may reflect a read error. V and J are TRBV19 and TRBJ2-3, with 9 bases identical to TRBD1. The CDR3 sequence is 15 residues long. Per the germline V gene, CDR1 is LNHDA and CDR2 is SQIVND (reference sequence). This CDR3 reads CAGSSTGQGGNTQYF. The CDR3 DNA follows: TGTGCCGGTAGTAGCACGGGACAGGGTGGGAATACGCAGTATTTT.

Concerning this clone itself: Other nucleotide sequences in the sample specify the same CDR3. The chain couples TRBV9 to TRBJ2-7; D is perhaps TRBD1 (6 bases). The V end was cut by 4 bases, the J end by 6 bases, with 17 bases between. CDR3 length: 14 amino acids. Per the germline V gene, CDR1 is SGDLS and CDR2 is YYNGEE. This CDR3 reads CASSPQGQSGEQYF. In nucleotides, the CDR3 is TGTGCCAGCAGCCCGCAGGGGCAATCTGGCGAGCAGTACTTC.

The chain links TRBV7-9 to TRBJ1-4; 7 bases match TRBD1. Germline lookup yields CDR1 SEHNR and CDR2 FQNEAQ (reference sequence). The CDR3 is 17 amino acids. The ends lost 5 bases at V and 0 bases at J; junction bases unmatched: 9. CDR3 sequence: CASSQPGTDATNEKLFF. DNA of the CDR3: TGTGCCAGCAGCCAGCCCGGGACAGATGCAACTAATGAAAAACTGTTTTTT.